These 7 T cell receptor beta chains share one sample of origin, sequenced in a study of neurological immune-mediated disorders. Time point described: longitudinal time-point 1 (baseline). TCRdb redid the calling of the 5' RACE reads with MiXCR, one entry per CDR3 protein. Of over 55,000 distinct CDR3 sequences in the sample, approximately 11% were seen once. The material sequenced was PBMCs. These TCRs come from a male donor with HTLV-1-associated myelopathy (HAM/TSP).

This clonotype was detected ten times or more. The chain joins TRBV20-1 to TRBJ1-1; D not certain. V lost 3 bases, J lost 5 bases, and 19 bases lay in between. The CDR3 length is 15 residues. The germline V gene has CDR1 DFQATT and CDR2 SNEGSKA (reference sequence). The CDR3 reads CSASLQPVPGTEAFF. The DNA of the CDR3 is TGCAGTGCTAGCTTACAACCAGTCCCGGGGACTGAAGCTTTCTTT.

J is TRBJ1-1 and V is TRBV10-3, with D perhaps TRBD1 (5 bases). Per germline, CDR1 ENHRY and CDR2 SYGVKD. The CDR3 totals 13 residues. V was pared by 5 bases and J by 5 bases, with 12 bases between. The CDR3 here is CAISTGSKTEAFF. The DNA for the CDR3 is TGTGCCATCAGTACAGGATCAAAAACTGAAGCTTTCTTT.

This clonotype was detected many times. The V and J genes are TRBV5-1 and TRBJ2-2, with a tentative D call TRBD1 (5 bases). Germline-derived CDR1 and CDR2 are SGHRS and YFSETQ. Trimming took 3 bases from V and 1 from J, leaving 16 bases between them. The CDR3 consists of 17 residues. The CDR3 coding sequence is TGCGCCAGCAGCTCAGGACCGTCTCAGGGGAACACCGGGGAGCTGTTTTTT. Protein: CASSSGPSQGNTGELFF.

This clonotype occurred many times. J is TRBJ2-2 and V is TRBV5-1; tentative D call: TRBD2 (5 bases). Trimming took off 0 bases at V and 1 base at J, with 10 bases between the two ends. CDR1 and CDR2 from the germline V gene are SGHRS and YFSETQ. This CDR3 has 16 amino acids. The CDR3 nucleotides read TGCGCCAGCAGCTTGGTTGCTAGCTTGAACACCGGGGAGCTGTTTTTT. The encoded protein is CASSLVASLNTGELFF.

This clonotype was found many times. The CDR3 DNA reads TGCAGTGCTAGTGTGGACAGCAATCAGCCCCAGCATTTT. Encoded protein: CSASVDSNQPQHF. V and J are TRBV20-1 and TRBJ1-5; D gene uncertain. CDR3 length equals 13 residues. Germline-derived CDR1 and CDR2 are DFQATT and SNEGSKA (reference sequence). The ends were cut back, 3 bases at V and 1 base at J, with 7 bases in the middle.

This clonotype has ten or more counts. The chain combines TRBV20-1 with TRBJ2-5, with a weak D call TRBD2 (5 bases). Germline CDR1 is DFQATT and CDR2 is SNEGSKA (reference sequence). The ends were cut back, 7 bases at V and 5 bases at J, with 17 bases in the middle. The CDR3 is made up of 13 amino acids. CDR3 DNA: TGCAGTGTAAGAGGACTTACTTGGGAGACCCAGTACTTC. It codes for CSVRGLTWETQYF.

This clonotype appeared many times. V is TRBV4-3 and J is TRBJ2-6; TRBD2 agrees at 8 bases. The CDR3 contains 19 residues. Trimming at V came to 4 bases and at J to 1 base, leaving 12 bases not matched to a gene. Germline V gives CDR1 LGHNA, CDR2 YSLEER. CDR3 amino acids: CASSPGGDRLYSGANVLTF. CDR3 nucleotide sequence: TGCGCCAGCAGCCCCGGGGGGGATAGACTATATTCTGGGGCCAACGTCCTGACTTTC.